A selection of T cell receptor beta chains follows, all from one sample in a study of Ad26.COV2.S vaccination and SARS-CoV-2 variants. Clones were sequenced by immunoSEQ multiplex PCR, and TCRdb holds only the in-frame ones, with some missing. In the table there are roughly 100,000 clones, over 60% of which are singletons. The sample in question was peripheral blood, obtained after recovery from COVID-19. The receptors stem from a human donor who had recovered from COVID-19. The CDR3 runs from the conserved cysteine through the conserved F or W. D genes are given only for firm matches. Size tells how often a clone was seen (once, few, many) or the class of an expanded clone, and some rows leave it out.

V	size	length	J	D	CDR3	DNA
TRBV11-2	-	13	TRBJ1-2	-	CASSLGTGYGYTF	TGTGCCAGCAGCTTAGGAACGGGTTATGGCTACACCTTC
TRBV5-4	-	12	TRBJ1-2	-	CASSSGNYGYTF	TGTGCCAGCAGCTCGGGTAACTATGGCTACACCTTC
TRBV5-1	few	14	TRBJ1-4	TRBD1	CASSFTGGHEKLFF	TGCGCCAGCAGCTTCACAGGGGGCCATGAAAAACTGTTTTTT
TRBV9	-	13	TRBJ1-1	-	CASSLHTNTEAFF	TGTGCCAGCAGCTTACACACGAACACTGAAGCTTTCTTT
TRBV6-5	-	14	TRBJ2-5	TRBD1	CASGTGTAQETQYF	TGTGCCAGCGGTACCGGGACAGCCCAAGAGACCCAGTACTTC
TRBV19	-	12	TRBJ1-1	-	CATLGRRTEAFF	TGTGCCACCCTGGGGAGGAGAACAGAAGCTTTCTTT
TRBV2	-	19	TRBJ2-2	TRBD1	CASKQEAGGARVDTGELFF	TGTGCCAGCAAACAAGAGGCAGGGGGTGCGAGGGTGGACACCGGGGAGCTGTTTTTT
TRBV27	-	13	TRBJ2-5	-	CASSQQGRETQYF	TGTGCCAGCAGTCAACAGGGTCGAGAGACCCAGTACTTC
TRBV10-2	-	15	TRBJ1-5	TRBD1	CASSPGTGGNQPQHF	TGCGCCAGCAGTCCCGGGACAGGGGGCAATCAGCCCCAGCATTTT
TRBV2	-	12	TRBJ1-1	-	CASRRDGTEAFF	TGTGCCAGCAGAAGGGATGGCACTGAAGCTTTCTTT
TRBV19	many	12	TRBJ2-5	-	CATRQSGETQYF	TGTGCCACCAGACAATCCGGGGAGACCCAGTACTTC
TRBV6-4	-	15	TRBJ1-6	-	CASSDISHPNSPLHF	TGTGCCAGCAGTGACATTTCACATCCTAATTCACCCCTCCACTTT
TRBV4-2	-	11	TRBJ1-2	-	CASSPGYGYTF	TGTGCCAGCAGCCCAGGGTATGGCTACACCTTC
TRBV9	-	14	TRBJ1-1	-	CASRSEGPWTEAFF	TGTGCCAGCAGGTCTGAAGGACCGTGGACTGAAGCTTTCTTT
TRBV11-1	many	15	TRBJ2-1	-	CASSLEGAFANEQFF	TGTGCCAGCAGCTTAGAGGGCGCTTTTGCAAATGAGCAGTTCTTC
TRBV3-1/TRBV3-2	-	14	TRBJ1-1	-	CASSQESRGLKAFF	TGTGCCAGCAGCCAAGAGAGCAGGGGCCTAAAAGCTTTCTTT
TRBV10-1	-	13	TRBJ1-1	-	CASSGNRNTEAFF	TGCGCCAGCAGCGGAAACCGGAACACTGAAGCTTTCTTT
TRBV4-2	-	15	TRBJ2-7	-	CASSQDPTGLGEQYF	TGTGCCAGCAGCCAAGATCCCACAGGGCTGGGCGAGCAGTACTTC
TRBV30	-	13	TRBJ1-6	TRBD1	CAWRGTGTSPLHF	TGTGCCTGGAGAGGGACAGGGACATCACCCCTCCACTTT
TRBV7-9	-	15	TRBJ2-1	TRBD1	CASSFGQGAGNEQFF	TGTGCCAGCAGCTTCGGGCAGGGGGCAGGTAATGAGCAGTTCTTC
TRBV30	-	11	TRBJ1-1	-	CARKVNTEAFF	TGTGCCCGGAAGGTGAACACTGAAGCTTTCTTT
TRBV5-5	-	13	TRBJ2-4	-	CASSFRTENIQYF	TGTGCCAGCAGCTTCCGGACGGAAAACATTCAGTACTTC
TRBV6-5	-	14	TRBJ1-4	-	CASRETGGDEKLFF	TGTGCCAGCAGGGAGACAGGTGGGGATGAAAAACTGTTTTTT
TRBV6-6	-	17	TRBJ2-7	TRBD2	CASSPRRGDGRIHEQYF	TGTGCCAGCAGTCCCCGACGGGGTGACGGGAGGATCCACGAGCAGTACTTC
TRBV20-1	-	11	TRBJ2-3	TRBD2	CGLAGGDTQYF	TGCGGACTAGCGGGGGGAGATACGCAGTATTTT
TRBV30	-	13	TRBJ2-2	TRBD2	CAWRRGFAGELFF	TGTGCCTGGAGGCGGGGGTTCGCCGGGGAGCTGTTTTTT
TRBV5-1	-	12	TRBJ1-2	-	CASSEGDYGYTF	TGCGCCAGCAGCGAGGGGGACTATGGCTACACCTTC
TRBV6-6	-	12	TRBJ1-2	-	CASSSRGDGYTF	TGTGCCAGCAGTTCCCGAGGAGATGGCTACACCTTC
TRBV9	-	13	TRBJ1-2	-	CASSEGGNYGYTF	TGTGCCAGCAGCGAAGGGGGAAACTATGGCTACACCTTC
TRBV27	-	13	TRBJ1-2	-	CASSQRPTYGYTF	TGTGCCAGCAGTCAACGGCCGACCTATGGCTACACCTTC
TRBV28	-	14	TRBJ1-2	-	CASSLSRENYGYTF	TGTGCCAGCAGTTTATCACGGGAAAACTATGGCTACACCTTC
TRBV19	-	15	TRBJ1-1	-	CASSMGVTGDTEAFF	TGTGCCAGTAGTATGGGGGTCACGGGAGACACTGAAGCTTTCTTT
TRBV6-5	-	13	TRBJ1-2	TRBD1	CASSLTGSTGYTF	TGTGCCAGCAGTTTGACAGGGTCTACTGGCTACACCTTC
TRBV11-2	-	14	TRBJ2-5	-	CASRFSGRQETQYF	TGTGCCAGCAGGTTTTCGGGCAGGCAAGAGACCCAGTACTTC
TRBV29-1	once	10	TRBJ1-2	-	CSASGGGYTF	TGCAGCGCCTCGGGAGGGGGCTACACCTTC
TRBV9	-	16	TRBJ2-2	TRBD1	CASSVGAGGDTGELFF	TGTGCCAGCAGCGTAGGGGCAGGGGGCGACACCGGGGAGCTGTTTTTT
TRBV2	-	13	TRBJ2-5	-	CASTRDTKETQYF	TGTGCCAGCACCAGAGACACAAAAGAGACCCAGTACTTC
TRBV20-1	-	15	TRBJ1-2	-	CSASPNDGANYGYTF	TGCAGTGCTAGTCCCAACGACGGGGCTAACTATGGCTACACCTTC
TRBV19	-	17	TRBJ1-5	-	CASSIDRPGRLNQPQHF	TGTGCCAGTAGTATAGATCGGCCAGGGAGACTCAATCAGCCCCAGCATTTT
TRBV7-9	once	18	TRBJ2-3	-	CASSPYRAGLMSTDTQYF	TGTGCCAGCAGCCCGTACCGGGCGGGCCTCATGAGCACAGATACGCAGTATTTT
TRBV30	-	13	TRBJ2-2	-	CAWNRALTGELFF	TGTGCCTGGAACCGGGCCCTCACCGGGGAGCTGTTTTTT
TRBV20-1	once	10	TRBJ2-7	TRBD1	CSALRDRQYF	TGCAGTGCTCTCAGGGACAGGCAGTACTTC
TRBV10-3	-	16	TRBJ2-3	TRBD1	CAISGARDSVTDTQYF	TGTGCCATCAGTGGGGCCAGGGACAGTGTCACAGATACGCAGTATTTT
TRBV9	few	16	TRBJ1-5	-	CASSAEGGLGNQPQHF	TGTGCCAGCAGCGCCGAAGGGGGATTGGGCAATCAGCCCCAGCATTTT
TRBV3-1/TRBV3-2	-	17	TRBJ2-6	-	CASSQDSGAPGANVLTF	TGTGCCAGCAGCCAAGATTCGGGGGCACCTGGGGCCAACGTCCTGACTTTC
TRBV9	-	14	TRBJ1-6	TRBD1	CASSVQGDNSPLHF	TGTGCCAGCAGCGTACAGGGGGATAATTCACCCCTCCACTTT
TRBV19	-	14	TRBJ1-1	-	CASTLEWLNTEAFF	TGTGCCAGTACCCTTGAGTGGTTGAACACTGAAGCTTTCTTT
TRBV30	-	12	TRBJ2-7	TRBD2	CAWSSGGHEQYF	TGTGCCTGGAGTAGCGGGGGGCACGAGCAGTACTTC
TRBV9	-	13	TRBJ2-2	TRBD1	CASARDSTGELFF	TGTGCCAGCGCCCGGGACAGTACCGGGGAGCTGTTTTTT
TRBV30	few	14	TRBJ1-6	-	CACRSTGYNSPLHF	TGTGCCTGCAGGAGCACTGGGTATAATTCACCCCTCCACTTT
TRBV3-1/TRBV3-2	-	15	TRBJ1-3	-	CASSQDRVAGNTIYF	TGTGCCAGCAGCCAAGATAGGGTTGCTGGAAACACCATATATTTT
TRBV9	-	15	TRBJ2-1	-	CASSAGGSGYNEQFF	TGTGCCAGCAGCGCCGGCGGATCGGGGTACAATGAGCAGTTCTTC
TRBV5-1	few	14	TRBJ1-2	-	CASSLGEGTYGYTF	TGCGCCAGCAGCTTGGGGGAGGGTACCTATGGCTACACCTTC
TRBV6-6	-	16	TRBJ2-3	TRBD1	CASSRGDRGYTDTQYF	TGTGCCAGCAGCCGGGGGGACAGGGGGTACACAGATACGCAGTATTTT
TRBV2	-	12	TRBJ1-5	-	CASSEDSQPQHF	TGTGCCAGCAGTGAAGATTCTCAGCCCCAGCATTTT
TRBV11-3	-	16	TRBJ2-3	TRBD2	CASSLSLAGGRDTQYF	TGTGCCAGCAGCCTTAGCCTAGCGGGGGGCAGAGATACGCAGTATTTT